This T cell receptor (beta chain) stems from a study of T-cell memory formation after mild COVID-19. Background on the study: Largely, TCR clusters stayed within a single donor.

Broader study findings: A balance of CD4 and CD8 characterized clones contracting day 15 to 85, whereas later expanders leaned CD4+. Mainly CM and EM harbored the contracting CD4+ clones; mainly EMRA harbored the CD8+ ones.

It was 5'RACE with constant-segment primers that produced the TCR alpha and TCR beta cDNA libraries, which carried sample barcodes and UMIs. One entry per CDR3 protein results from TCRdb running MiXCR on the 5' RACE reads. The sample comprises some 130,000 distinct CDR3 sequences, around a sixth of which are singletons, and approximately 15% rests with the top ten. The CDR3 has 18 amino acids. Germline V CDR1 and CDR2: SGHTA, FQGNSA. With 1 base clipped from V and 4 bases from J, the junction kept 11 bases outside the gene matches. This clonotype was seen a handful of times. Antigen specificity is unknown.

The TCR comes from an adult woman who had mild COVID-19 (a few samples of this study predate the infection). Cell type and time point are not known. The chain joins TRBV7-2 to TRBJ2-3, with TRBD2 matching 10 bases. The sequencing sample was made of PBMCs or a T cell subset sorted from them (not recorded which). The DNA of the CDR3 is TGTGCCAGCAGCTTAGATCGACTAGCGGGCGGAGGCGCAGATACGCAGTATTTT. It encodes CASSLDRLAGGGADTQYF. Variable domain in full (rest from reference TRBV7-2 and TRBJ2-3): GAGVSQSPSNKVTEKGKDVELRCDPISGHTALYWYRQSLGQGLEFLIYFQGNSAPDKSGLPSDRFSAERTGGSVSTLTIQRTQQEDSAVYLCASSLDRLAGGGADTQYFGPGTRLTVL.